The clone carrying this TCR beta chain occurred a few times. The target antigen is unknown. The CDR3 sequence is 16 residues long. Per the germline V gene, CDR1 is SNHLY and CDR2 is FYNNEI. The V and J ends lost 3 bases and 2 bases, in that order; junction bases with no gene match: 6. The deep-level immunoSEQ assay was used. In the authors' methods: With immunoSEQ giving junction-only sequences and no quality scores, filtering differed. The table came from immunoSEQ multiplex PCR; TCRdb's copy has only in-frame clones and leaves some out. For V, J and clone size, that table is used; D and trimming come from the DNA. The sample lists roughly 700,000 clones, roughly 87% occurring once. CD8 memory pooled CD45RO+ cells and CCR7-negative CD45RA+ TemRA cells. This entry belongs to a study of shared clonotypes between healthy human individuals. Study observations and caveats: Compared with clonotypes that all four donors shared, non-shared clonotypes had lower generation probabilities.

Specimen: memory CD8+ T cells from PBMCs. The subset here: CD45RO+ cells pooled with CCR7-negative TemRA cells. The source of this sequence is a man younger than 35 in good health. Some clones in this sample may be carry-over from other donors' samples. The rearrangement joins TRBV2 to TRBJ2-1; 8 bases are shared with TRBD2. Here the CDR3 DNA reads TGTGCCAGCAGTGATCGAGCGGGGGACCCCTACAATGAGCAGTTCTTC. Protein sequence: CASSDRAGDPYNEQFF.